Shown below are 10 T cell receptor beta chains from a single sample sequenced in a study of tumor-infiltrating lymphocytes in primary liver carcinoma (dated by TCRdb to about 2017). Without any cell sorting, total RNA and DNA were extracted together from 20-30 mg of bulk tissue using the AllPrep DNA/RNA mini kit. Instrument used: Illumina HiSeq 2500. TCRbeta-specific cDNA was reverse-transcribed from roughly 500 ng total RNA using a constant-region primer and ProtoScript II reverse transcriptase. Construction of the TCRbeta libraries relied on three nested rounds of multiplex PCR, following a slightly modified ARM-PCR procedure. Multiplex TRBV1-TRBV30 forward primers and a Cbeta reverse primer were used in the first two PCR rounds, each of which was run for around 9 cycles. TCRdb cleaned the public reads at Q25 with fastp, built clones with MiXCR and kept in-frame beta chains. Each record represents a unique CDR3 protein, reported with the most common genes and DNA among its rows. This sample holds approximately 110,000 distinct CDR3 sequences; 50% to 70% were observed only once. Clones ranked in the top ten supply around 8.5% of the sample.

The material sequenced was liver tumor tissue from sampling region 1. Per the publication, the cell subset or site label means: tumor region T1, superior pole. Receptor source: a woman aged 55 to 70 with primary liver carcinoma and hepatitis B virus infection.

This clonotype was observed many times. The chain recombines TRBV6-5 with TRBJ1-5, with 8 positions matching TRBD1. This CDR3 is built from 15 residues. J gave up 6 bases and V 6 bases, and 10 bases lay outside the gene matches. CDR1 is MNHEY and CDR2 is SVGAGI in the germline V gene. The CDR3 DNA reads TGTGCCAGCAGCCAAAGACAGGGGAGTCGTCAGCCCCAGCATTTT. It specifies CASSQRQGSRQPQHF.

The CDR3, as DNA: TGTGCCAACACCTCTCGGGCTAGCGGGAGGTTAGATACGCAGTATTTT. It is translated as CANTSRASGRLDTQYF. The chain links TRBV28 to TRBJ2-3; 11 nucleotides line up with TRBD2. From germline, CDR1 is MDHEN and CDR2 SYDVKM. The length of the CDR3 is 16 residues. The J segment lost 5 bases and the V segment lost 10 bases, leaving 14 bases of the junction unmatched.

As concerns this clonotype: This may arise from a read error, as a much more abundant clone is one base away. This chain connects TRBV10-2 to TRBJ2-1; D ambiguous. Germline V CDR1 and CDR2: WSHSY, SAAADI. The length of the CDR3 is 14 residues. CDR3 residues: CASSELTSYNEEFF. CDR3 in DNA: TGCGCCAGCAGTGAGTTGACTTCCTACAATGAGGAGTTCTTC.

This rearrangement joins TRBV6-5 to TRBJ2-6, with D possibly matching TRBD2 (5 bases). The CDR3 has 15 amino acids. The germline V gene has CDR1 MNHEY and CDR2 SVGAGI. The CDR3 here is CDTNLGVSGANVLTF. For the CDR3, the DNA is TGTGACACCAACCTCGGGGTTTCTGGGGCCAACGTCCTGACTTTC.

Remarks on this clonotype: The junction shows a germline mismatch at one end, possibly a read error. This chain connects TRBV5-1 to TRBJ1-1; 8 nucleotides match TRBD1. The CDR3 totals 15 residues. Germline lookup yields CDR1 SGHRS and CDR2 YFSETQ. The chain's CDR3 is CTSSSDRGVGTEAFF. The CDR3 DNA reads as TGCACCAGCAGTTCTGACAGGGGAGTGGGGACTGAAGCTTTCTTT.

Comment on this clonotype: A read error may account for a junction end that differs from germline. The chain couples TRBV29-1 to TRBJ2-5; possible D gene TRBD1, 6 bases. This CDR3 is built from 14 residues. Germline-derived CDR1 and CDR2 are SQVTM and ANQGSEA. This chain's CDR3 is CSVEGNQGQDTQYF. CDR3 DNA sequence: TGCAGCGTTGAAGGGAACCAGGGACAAGACACCCAGTACTTC. The full variable domain, in which reference TRBV29-1 and TRBJ2-5 provide the parts outside the CDR3, is SAVISQKPSRDICQRGTSLTIQCQVDSQVTMMFWYRQQPGQSLTLIATANQGSEATYESGFVIDKFPISRPNLTFSTLTVSNMSPEDSSIYLCSVEGNQGQDTQYFGPGTRLLVL.

Details on this clonotype: At one end the junction does not follow the germline gene, possibly because of a read error. The V and J genes are TRBV11-2 and TRBJ2-5; D is possibly TRBD1 or TRBD2 (5 bases each). Looked up from germline, CDR1 is SGHAT and CDR2 is FQNNGV. This CDR3 contains 11 residues. CDR3 amino acids: CASSLGETQHF. The CDR3 nucleotides are TGCGCCAGCAGCTTAGGGGAGACCCAGCACTTC.

For this clonotype: At one end, the junction sequence differs from germline, possibly due to a read error. The V and J genes are TRBV29-1 and TRBJ2-2; D possibly corresponds to TRBD1 (5 bases). The CDR3 is 12 residues long. Germline-derived CDR1 and CDR2 are SQVTM and ANQGSEA. The CDR3 sequence: CSAPGHTGELFF. The DNA for the CDR3 is TGCAGCGCACCAGGACACACGGGGGAGCTGTTTTTT.

The chain couples TRBV7-8 to TRBJ1-2; 9 bases line up with TRBD1. CDR1 and CDR2 (germline): SGHVS, FQNEAQ. This CDR3 has 15 amino acids. With V trimmed by 1 base and J by 7 bases, 7 bases remained unmatched. CDR3 in amino acids: CASSLGDRGRSGYTF. DNA for the CDR3: TGTGCCAGCAGCTTAGGTGACAGGGGGAGAAGTGGCTACACCTTC.

This chain uses TRBV14 with TRBJ2-3; no reliable D call. Germline loops: CDR1 SGHDN, CDR2 FVKESK. Trimming pared 0 bases from V and 5 bases from J, leaving 6 bases between. This CDR3 contains 13 residues. CDR3 sequence (DNA): TGTGCCAGCAGCCAAGATTTCGGAGATACGCAGTATTTT. Translating it yields CASSQDFGDTQYF.